The rows below give T cell receptor beta chains drawn from one sample of a study of blood T cell repertoires in COVID-19. Data came from immunoSEQ multiplex PCR; TCRdb stores just in-frame clones and leaves some out. The sample consists of approximately 290,000 clones, more than 85% of them appearing once. Sequencing input: peripheral blood. Receptors were obtained from a man aged 30 to 39 with acute or convalescent COVID-19. CDR3s include the opening cysteine and the closing phenylalanine or tryptophan. The order of the fields is clone size, V gene, D gene, J gene, CDR3 DNA, CDR3 protein. D genes are given only for firm matches. A clone size is listed for some rows: how often the clone was seen (once, few, many), or a class if it is expanded.

clone size: -
V gene: TRBV28
D gene: TRBD2
J gene: TRBJ2-2
CDR3 DNA: TGTGCCAGCATTAGCGGGAGGGGCGACACCGGGGAGCTGTTTTTT
CDR3 protein: CASISGRGDTGELFF

clone size: -
V gene: TRBV5-1
D gene: -
J gene: TRBJ2-3
CDR3 DNA: TGCGCCAGCAGCTTCGGCGGTCCCCTGGGAGATACGCAGTATTTT
CDR3 protein: CASSFGGPLGDTQYF

clone size: -
V gene: TRBV6-5
D gene: TRBD2
J gene: TRBJ2-1
CDR3 DNA: TGTGCCAGCAGTTACTCGAGGGAGGGGTCAAGGTTGAAGCAGTTCTTC
CDR3 protein: CASSYSREGSRLKQFF

clone size: -
V gene: TRBV25-1
D gene: TRBD1
J gene: TRBJ1-2
CDR3 DNA: TGTGCCAGCCTAGGGGGTAGGGGCGGACAGGGGACCGACTACACCTTC
CDR3 protein: CASLGGRGGQGTDYTF

clone size: -
V gene: TRBV7-9
D gene: -
J gene: TRBJ2-7
CDR3 DNA: TGTGCCAGCAGCTTAAACTTCTTTACCGGGTCCCGAGCACCTTACGAGCAGTACTTC
CDR3 protein: CASSLNFFTGSRAPYEQYF

clone size: -
V gene: TRBV3-1/TRBV3-2
D gene: -
J gene: TRBJ2-7
CDR3 DNA: TGTGCCAGCACCACAAGTGGGCTATTCGAGGAGCAGTACTTC
CDR3 protein: CASTTSGLFEEQYF

clone size: -
V gene: TRBV5-4
D gene: -
J gene: TRBJ2-3
CDR3 DNA: TGTGCCAGCAGCTTGGAACGAATCGGAGATACGCAGTATTTT
CDR3 protein: CASSLERIGDTQYF

clone size: -
V gene: TRBV7-9
D gene: -
J gene: TRBJ1-2
CDR3 DNA: TGTGCCAGCAGCCTCAGGGAACCGAACTATGGCTACACCTTC
CDR3 protein: CASSLREPNYGYTF

clone size: -
V gene: TRBV11-2
D gene: -
J gene: TRBJ2-1
CDR3 DNA: TGTGCCAGCAGCTTAGGGGGCCTTCCTCGCTACAATGAGCAGTTCTTC
CDR3 protein: CASSLGGLPRYNEQFF

clone size: -
V gene: TRBV12-5
D gene: -
J gene: TRBJ1-3
CDR3 DNA: TGTGCTAGTGGTTCCCAGGAAAGCGGGGGGCTAAACACCATATATTTT
CDR3 protein: CASGSQESGGLNTIYF

clone size: -
V gene: TRBV28
D gene: TRBD2
J gene: TRBJ2-3
CDR3 DNA: TGTGCCAGCAGTTTATTACGCCGGGACTATCGTTCGCCTAGGCAGTATTTT
CDR3 protein: CASSLLRRDYRSPRQYF

clone size: -
V gene: TRBV30
D gene: -
J gene: TRBJ1-5
CDR3 DNA: TGTGCCTGGAGTATCCCAGGGAATAGCAATCAGCCCCAGCATTTT
CDR3 protein: CAWSIPGNSNQPQHF

clone size: once
V gene: TRBV19
D gene: -
J gene: TRBJ1-6
CDR3 DNA: TGTGCCAGTAGTATTCCGACAGAGAATTCACCCCTCCACTTT
CDR3 protein: CASSIPTENSPLHF

clone size: -
V gene: TRBV20-1
D gene: -
J gene: TRBJ2-7
CDR3 DNA: TGCAGTGCTGACAAAAGCTACGAGCAGTACTTC
CDR3 protein: CSADKSYEQYF

clone size: -
V gene: TRBV7-3
D gene: TRBD1
J gene: TRBJ1-1
CDR3 DNA: TGTGCCAGCAGTGCAGGGGGCTCGAACACTGAAGCTTTCTTT
CDR3 protein: CASSAGGSNTEAFF

clone size: -
V gene: TRBV9
D gene: -
J gene: TRBJ1-6
CDR3 DNA: TGTGCCAGCAGCTCAGGGTTTTATAATTCACCCCTCCACTTT
CDR3 protein: CASSSGFYNSPLHF

clone size: -
V gene: TRBV28
D gene: TRBD2
J gene: TRBJ2-3
CDR3 DNA: TGTGCCAGCAGAACCCAACCCTGGACTAGCGGGACGGGTGATACGCAGTATTTT
CDR3 protein: CASRTQPWTSGTGDTQYF

clone size: -
V gene: TRBV28
D gene: TRBD2
J gene: TRBJ2-1
CDR3 DNA: TGTGCCAGCAGTTTAAGGCTAGCGGGTCACAATGAGCAGTTCTTC
CDR3 protein: CASSLRLAGHNEQFF

clone size: -
V gene: TRBV5-5
D gene: -
J gene: TRBJ1-5
CDR3 DNA: TGTGCCAGCAGCCCCCTACCAGGGCCGTTCAATCAGCCCCAGCATTTT
CDR3 protein: CASSPLPGPFNQPQHF

clone size: -
V gene: TRBV5-6
D gene: TRBD1
J gene: TRBJ2-1
CDR3 DNA: TGTGCCAGCAGCCCCCGATCTGACAGGGCCAATGAGCAGTTCTTC
CDR3 protein: CASSPRSDRANEQFF

clone size: -
V gene: TRBV30
D gene: -
J gene: TRBJ2-7
CDR3 DNA: TGTGCCTGGAGTCCAATTACCGCCAGGGAGCAGTACTTC
CDR3 protein: CAWSPITAREQYF

clone size: -
V gene: TRBV11-2
D gene: -
J gene: TRBJ1-2
CDR3 DNA: TGTGCCAGCAGCTCCCTTAAGCATTATGGCTACACCTTC
CDR3 protein: CASSSLKHYGYTF

clone size: -
V gene: TRBV30
D gene: -
J gene: TRBJ1-5
CDR3 DNA: TGTGCCTGGAGTGTTGGAACAGGCAGTCAGCCCCAGCATTTT
CDR3 protein: CAWSVGTGSQPQHF

clone size: few
V gene: TRBV28
D gene: TRBD1
J gene: TRBJ1-2
CDR3 DNA: TGTGCCAGCAGTTTGGGGTACGACAGGGACACCTTC
CDR3 protein: CASSLGYDRDTF

clone size: -
V gene: TRBV6-6
D gene: -
J gene: TRBJ2-1
CDR3 DNA: TGTGCCAGCAGCGATAGAGAGAGGGTGTTCTTC
CDR3 protein: CASSDRERVFF

clone size: -
V gene: TRBV5-4
D gene: -
J gene: TRBJ1-2
CDR3 DNA: TGTGCCAGCAGCCAGGGGTTGCTGGAGGGCTACACCTTC
CDR3 protein: CASSQGLLEGYTF

clone size: -
V gene: TRBV6-5
D gene: -
J gene: TRBJ1-4
CDR3 DNA: TGTGCCAGCAGCTACGGGAGGAATGAAAAACTGTTTTTT
CDR3 protein: CASSYGRNEKLFF

clone size: -
V gene: TRBV5-1
D gene: -
J gene: TRBJ2-1
CDR3 DNA: TGCGCCAGCAGCTTGGAGTTTGGGCTAGCTTCGCCTACATACAATGAGCAGTTCTTC
CDR3 protein: CASSLEFGLASPTYNEQFF

clone size: -
V gene: TRBV5-5
D gene: -
J gene: TRBJ1-4
CDR3 DNA: TGTGCCAGCAGCTCGAGGGCAGGGGTTTCTGAAAAACTGTTTTTT
CDR3 protein: CASSSRAGVSEKLFF

clone size: -
V gene: TRBV9
D gene: -
J gene: TRBJ1-4
CDR3 DNA: TGTGCCAGCAGCTCGGCAGGGTATAATGAAAAACTGTTTTTT
CDR3 protein: CASSSAGYNEKLFF

clone size: few
V gene: TRBV15
D gene: -
J gene: TRBJ2-5
CDR3 DNA: TGTGCCACCAGCAGAGATAGTACGGGGACCCAGTACTTC
CDR3 protein: CATSRDSTGTQYF

clone size: -
V gene: TRBV5-4
D gene: -
J gene: TRBJ1-1
CDR3 DNA: TGTGCCAGCAGACGCGGACAGAGTGAAGCTTTCTTT
CDR3 protein: CASRRGQSEAFF

clone size: -
V gene: TRBV7-2
D gene: TRBD2
J gene: TRBJ2-1
CDR3 DNA: TGTGCCAGCAGCTTAGGCGGGAGCCCCTACAATGAGCAGTTCTTC
CDR3 protein: CASSLGGSPYNEQFF

clone size: -
V gene: TRBV9
D gene: -
J gene: TRBJ1-2
CDR3 DNA: TGTGCCAGCAGCGTAGACACGAACTATGGCTACACCTTC
CDR3 protein: CASSVDTNYGYTF

clone size: -
V gene: TRBV9
D gene: -
J gene: TRBJ2-5
CDR3 DNA: TGTGCCAGCAGCGCAAGGAGGGTTTCTGATCGAGAGACCCAGTACTTC
CDR3 protein: CASSARRVSDRETQYF

clone size: once
V gene: TRBV11-2
D gene: TRBD1
J gene: TRBJ1-4
CDR3 DNA: TGTGCCAGCAGCTTAGGGACGACAGGGCGGTCTGAAAAACTGTTTTTT
CDR3 protein: CASSLGTTGRSEKLFF

clone size: -
V gene: TRBV5-1
D gene: TRBD2
J gene: TRBJ2-1
CDR3 DNA: TGCGCCAGCAGCTTGTATAGGACTAGCGGGAGGTTGGGGAATGAGCAGTTCTTC
CDR3 protein: CASSLYRTSGRLGNEQFF